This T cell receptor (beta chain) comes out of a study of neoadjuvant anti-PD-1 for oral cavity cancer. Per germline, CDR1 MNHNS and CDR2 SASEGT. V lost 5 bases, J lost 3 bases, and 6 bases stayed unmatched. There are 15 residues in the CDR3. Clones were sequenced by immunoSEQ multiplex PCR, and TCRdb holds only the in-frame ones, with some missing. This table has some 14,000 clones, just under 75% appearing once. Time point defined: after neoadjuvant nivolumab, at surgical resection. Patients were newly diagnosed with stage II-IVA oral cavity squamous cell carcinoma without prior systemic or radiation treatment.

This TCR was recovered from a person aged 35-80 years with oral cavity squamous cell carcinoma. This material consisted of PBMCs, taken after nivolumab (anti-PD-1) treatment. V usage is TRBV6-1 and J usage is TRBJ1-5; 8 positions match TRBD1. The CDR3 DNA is TGTGCCAGCAGTCCTGACAGGGGTCACAATCAGCCCCAGCATTTT. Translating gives CASSPDRGHNQPQHF.